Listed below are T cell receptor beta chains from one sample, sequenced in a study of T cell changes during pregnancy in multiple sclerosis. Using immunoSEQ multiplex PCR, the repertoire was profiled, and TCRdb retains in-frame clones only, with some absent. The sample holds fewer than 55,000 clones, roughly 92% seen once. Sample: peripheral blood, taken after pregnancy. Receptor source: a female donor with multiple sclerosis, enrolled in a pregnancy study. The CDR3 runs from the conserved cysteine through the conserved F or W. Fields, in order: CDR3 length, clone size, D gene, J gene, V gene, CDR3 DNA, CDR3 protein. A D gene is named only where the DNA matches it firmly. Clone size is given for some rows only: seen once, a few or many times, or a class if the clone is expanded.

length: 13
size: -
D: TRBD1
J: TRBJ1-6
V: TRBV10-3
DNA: TGTGCCAGCACAGGGGACATTAATTCACCCCTCCACTTT
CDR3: CASTGDINSPLHF

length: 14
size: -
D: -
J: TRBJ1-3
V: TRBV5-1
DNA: TGCGCCAGCAGCGCCGGACAGATTGGAAACACCATATATTTT
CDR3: CASSAGQIGNTIYF

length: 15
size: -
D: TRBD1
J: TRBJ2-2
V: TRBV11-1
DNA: TGTGCCAGCAGCTCTAAGGGACAGACCACCGGGGAGCTGTTTTTT
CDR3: CASSSKGQTTGELFF

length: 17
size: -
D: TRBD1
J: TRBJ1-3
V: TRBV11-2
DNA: TGTGCCAGCAGCCTCCCTCCGACAGGGTTCAGGCGGAACACCATATATTTT
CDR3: CASSLPPTGFRRNTIYF

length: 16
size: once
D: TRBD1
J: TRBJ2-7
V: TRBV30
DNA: TGTGCCTGGAGTGTATCCCCGGGACAGGGTACCGACGAGCAGTACTTC
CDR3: CAWSVSPGQGTDEQYF

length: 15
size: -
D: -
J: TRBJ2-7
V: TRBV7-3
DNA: TGTGCCAGCAGCCCCTGGGGGGGGGCCTTCTACGAGCAGTACTTC
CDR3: CASSPWGGAFYEQYF

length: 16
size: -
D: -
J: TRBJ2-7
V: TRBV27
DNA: TGTGCCAGCAGTGTCGGTGAAAGGCGGGGAAAGTACGAGCAGTACTTC
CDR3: CASSVGERRGKYEQYF

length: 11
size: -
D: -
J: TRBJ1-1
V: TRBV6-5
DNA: TGTGCCAGCAGTTACGCAGGTGAAGCTTTCTTT
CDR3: CASSYAGEAFF

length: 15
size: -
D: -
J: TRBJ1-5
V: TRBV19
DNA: TGTGCCAGTAGTATGGGGGGGCCAGGAAATCAGCCCCAGCATTTT
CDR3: CASSMGGPGNQPQHF

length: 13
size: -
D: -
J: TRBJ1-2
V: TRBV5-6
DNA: TGTGCCAGCAGCTTCCAGCGTAACTATGGCTACACCTTC
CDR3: CASSFQRNYGYTF

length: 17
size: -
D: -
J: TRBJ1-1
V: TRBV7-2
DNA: TGTGCCAGCAGCCCGGGAGGGGGTCCCCCCAGTCTTACTGAAGCTTTCTTT
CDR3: CASSPGGGPPSLTEAFF

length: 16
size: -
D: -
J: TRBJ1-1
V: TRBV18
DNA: TGTGCCAGCTCACCACCGAGAGGCCAGGGTATATCTGAAGCTTTCTTT
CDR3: CASSPPRGQGISEAFF

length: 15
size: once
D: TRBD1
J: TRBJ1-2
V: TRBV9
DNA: TGTGCCAGCAGCGGCAGGGACAGGGGTCTCTATGGCTACACCTTC
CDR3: CASSGRDRGLYGYTF

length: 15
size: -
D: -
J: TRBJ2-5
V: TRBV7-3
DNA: TGTGCCAGCAGCTTATCCGGGACAATCCAAGAGACCCAGTACTTC
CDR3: CASSLSGTIQETQYF

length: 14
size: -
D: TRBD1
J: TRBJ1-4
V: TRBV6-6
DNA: TGTGCCAGCAGGACCGGGACAGGGCCAGGGAAACTGTTTTTT
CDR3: CASRTGTGPGKLFF

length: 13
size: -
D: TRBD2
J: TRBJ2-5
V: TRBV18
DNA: TGTGCCACCCGACTAGCGGGGAGGGAGACCCAGTACTTC
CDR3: CATRLAGRETQYF

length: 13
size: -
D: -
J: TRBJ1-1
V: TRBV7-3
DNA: TGTGCCAGCAGCTCTCAGAATGGACTGGAAGCTTTCTTT
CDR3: CASSSQNGLEAFF

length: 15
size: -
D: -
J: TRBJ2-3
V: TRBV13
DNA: TGTGCCAGCAGCTTAAGAGTAGGCGGTGCGGATACGCAGTATTTT
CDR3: CASSLRVGGADTQYF

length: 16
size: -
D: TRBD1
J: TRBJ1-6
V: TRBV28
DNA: TGTGCCAGCAGTTGGACAGGTAGCTCCTATAATTCACCCCTCCACTTT
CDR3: CASSWTGSSYNSPLHF

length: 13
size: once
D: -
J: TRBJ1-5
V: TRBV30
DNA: TGTGCCTGGGCCGGGACAAGCAATCAGCCCCAGCATTTT
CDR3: CAWAGTSNQPQHF

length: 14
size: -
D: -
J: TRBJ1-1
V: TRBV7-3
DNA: TGTGCCAGCAGCCCAGTAGGGGTGAACACTGAAGCTTTCTTT
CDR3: CASSPVGVNTEAFF

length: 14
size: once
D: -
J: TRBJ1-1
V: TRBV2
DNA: TGTGCCAGCAGTTTACAGGGAAGAGGGACTGAAGCTTTCTTT
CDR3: CASSLQGRGTEAFF

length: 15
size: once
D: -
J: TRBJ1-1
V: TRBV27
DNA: TGTGCCAGCAGTCACCAGTCTGGGGGGGGCACTGAAGCTTTCTTT
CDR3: CASSHQSGGGTEAFF

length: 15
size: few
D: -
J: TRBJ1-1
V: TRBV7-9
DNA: TGTGCCAGCAGCCAAGGGGCCGGTCTGGGCACTGAAGCTTTCTTT
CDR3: CASSQGAGLGTEAFF

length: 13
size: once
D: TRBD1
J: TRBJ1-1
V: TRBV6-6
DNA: TGTGCCAGCAGTATGACAGGGGTGGGTGAAGCTTTCTTT
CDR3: CASSMTGVGEAFF

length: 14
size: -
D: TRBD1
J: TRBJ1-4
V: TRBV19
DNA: TGTGCCAGTAGACGGACAGGGCTAAATGAAAAACTGTTTTTT
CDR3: CASRRTGLNEKLFF

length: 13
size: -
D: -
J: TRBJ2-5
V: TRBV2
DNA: TGTGCCAGCAGTGGGGACAAACAAGAGACCCAGTACTTC
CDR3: CASSGDKQETQYF

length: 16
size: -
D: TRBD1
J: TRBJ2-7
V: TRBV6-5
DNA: TGTGCCAGCAGTTACTTTCCGGGACAGGGGGCAGGGGAGCAGTACTTC
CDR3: CASSYFPGQGAGEQYF

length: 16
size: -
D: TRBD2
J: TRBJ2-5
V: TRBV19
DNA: TGTGCCAGTACCCAGAGGACTAGCATTCGCCAAGAGACCCAGTACTTC
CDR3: CASTQRTSIRQETQYF

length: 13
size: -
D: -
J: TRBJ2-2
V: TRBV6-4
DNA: TGTGCCAGCAGAGGACAATCCACCGGGGAGCTGTTTTTT
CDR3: CASRGQSTGELFF

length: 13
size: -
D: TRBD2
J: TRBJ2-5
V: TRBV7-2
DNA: TGTGCCAGCAGCTTCGGGGGGATGGAGACCCAGTACTTC
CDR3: CASSFGGMETQYF

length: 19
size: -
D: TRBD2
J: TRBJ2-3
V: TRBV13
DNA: TGTGCCAGCAGCTTAACCGCCGGGAGCGGGGGGGCCGTCCCAGATACGCAGTATTTT
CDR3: CASSLTAGSGGAVPDTQYF

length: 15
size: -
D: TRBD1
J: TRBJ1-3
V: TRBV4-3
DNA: TGCGCCAGCAGCCTCGGACAGGACTCTGGAAACACCATATATTTT
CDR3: CASSLGQDSGNTIYF

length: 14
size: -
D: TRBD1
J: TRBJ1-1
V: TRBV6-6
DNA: TGTGCCAGCAGTTACTCCAGGGGGCTCACTGAAGCTTTCTTT
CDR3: CASSYSRGLTEAFF

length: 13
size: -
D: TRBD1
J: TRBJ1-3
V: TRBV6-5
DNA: TGTGCCAGCAGTGGACAGGGAAGAAACACCATATATTTT
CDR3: CASSGQGRNTIYF

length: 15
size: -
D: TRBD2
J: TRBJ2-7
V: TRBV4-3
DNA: TGCGCCAGCAGCCGCTTAGCGGGGGGATCCTACGAGCAGTACTTC
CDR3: CASSRLAGGSYEQYF

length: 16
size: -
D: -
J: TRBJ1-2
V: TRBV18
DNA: TGTGCCAGCTCACCACCGGTGACAGGACCTAACTATGGCTACACCTTC
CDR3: CASSPPVTGPNYGYTF